These 20 T cell receptor beta chains came from one sample sequenced in a study of blood T cell repertoires in COVID-19. Here immunoSEQ multiplex PCR was the method, and the copy in TCRdb shows in-frame clones only, minus some. The profile shows some 15,000 clones, around 90% of them singletons. Sequences were obtained from peripheral blood. The source is a man in his fifties or sixties with active COVID-19.

This chain joins TRBV2 and TRBJ1-4; a possible D gene is TRBD1 (5 bases). Trimming took off 6 bases at V and 8 bases at J, with 16 bases between the two ends. This CDR3 comprises 14 residues. The V gene's germline CDR1 is SNHLY and CDR2 FYNNEI. The CDR3: CASRGGVSGEKLFF. In DNA form, the CDR3 reads TGTGCCAGCAGGGGGGGGGTTTCGGGCGAAAAACTGTTTTTT.

This chain connects TRBV28 to TRBJ2-4, with D hard to call. Germline CDR1 MDHEN, CDR2 SYDVKM. V lost 5 bases, J lost 6 bases, and 11 bases lay in between. The CDR3 has 13 amino acids. CDR3 nucleotide sequence: TGTGCCAGCAGTGTGCCTACCTCAAACATTCAGTACTTC. Residues: CASSVPTSNIQYF.

The chain has TRBV7-7 and TRBJ2-3; TRBD2 is a possible D gene (5 bases). Trimming left V 1 base short and J 1 base short, with 12 bases between. The V gene's germline CDR1 is SSHAT and CDR2 FNYEAQ (reference sequence). The CDR3 contains 16 residues. The DNA of the CDR3 is TGTGCCAGCAGCTTAGGACCCCGGGATGGCACAGATACGCAGTATTTT. Translation gives CASSLGPRDGTDTQYF.

This chain joins TRBV27 and TRBJ1-3; no reliable D call. The CDR3 covers 17 residues. V lost 0 bases and J 0 bases, leaving 12 bases between the germline ends. Germline assignment: CDR1 MNHEY and CDR2 SMNVEV (reference sequence). In nucleotides, the CDR3 is TGTGCCAGCAGTTTATCGGGCAGGTTCATCTCTGGAAACACCATATATTTT. It encodes CASSLSGRFISGNTIYF.

This clone was observed a handful of times. J is TRBJ1-6 and V is TRBV25-1, with TRBD1 identical over 9 bases. This CDR3 region has 16 residues. Losses at the gene ends were 3 bases for V and 6 bases for J; bases not matched to a gene: 6. The germline gives CDR1 MGHDK, CDR2 SYGVNS. CDR3 sequence reads: CASSDVRQGVNSPLHF. In DNA form, the CDR3 reads TGTGCCAGCAGTGATGTACGACAGGGGGTTAATTCACCCCTCCACTTT.

The rearrangement uses TRBV28 and TRBJ1-1; D not resolved. The CDR3 loop spans 12 amino acids. V lost 1 base and J 4 bases, leaving 4 bases between the germline ends. Germline lookup yields CDR1 MDHEN and CDR2 SYDVKM. CDR3 residues: CASSLSPTEAFF. The CDR3 DNA is TGTGCCAGCAGTTTATCTCCCACTGAAGCTTTCTTT.

The CDR3 reads CATSTREEDTQYF. CDR3 sequence (DNA): TGTGCCACCAGCACTCGAGAGGAAGATACGCAGTATTTT. The chain combines TRBV15 with TRBJ2-3; no clear D. V was shortened by 4 bases and J by 5 bases, with 10 bases between the two germline ends. Germline lookup yields CDR1 LNHNV and CDR2 YYDKDF (reference sequence). The CDR3 sequence is 13 residues long. Filled out from reference TRBV15 and TRBJ2-3, the complete variable domain reads DAMVIQNPRYQVTQFGKPVTLSCSQTLNHNVMYWYQQKSSQAPKLLFHYYDKDFNNEADTPDNFQSRRPNTSFCFLDIRSPGLGDTAMYLCATSTREEDTQYFGPGTRLTVL.

This chain connects TRBV9 to TRBJ1-5; D gene uncertain. Germline CDR1 SGDLS, CDR2 YYNGEE. The CDR3 is 14 residues long. The V end lost 3 bases, the J end lost 6 bases, and 13 bases lay between the germline ends. The DNA of the CDR3 is TGTGCCAGCAGCGCGGGAGGGATGGGTCAGCCCCAGCATTTT. This sequence encodes CASSAGGMGQPQHF.

The rearrangement joins TRBV10-1 to TRBJ1-2; D might be TRBD1 (6 bases). The V and J ends lost 3 bases and 4 bases respectively, with 15 bases between them. From germline, CDR1 is WNHNN and CDR2 SYGVQD (reference sequence). The length of the CDR3 is 15 residues. CDR3 sequence: CASSDERTALYGYTF. CDR3 in DNA: TGCGCCAGCAGTGACGAACGGACAGCGCTCTATGGCTACACCTTC.

The V call is TRBV28, the J call TRBJ1-4; 7 bases fit TRBD1. Germline V CDR1 and CDR2: MDHEN, SYDVKM. The CDR3 length is 13 residues. V trimming: 10 bases; J trimming: 4 bases; junction bases outside the gene matches: 6. CDR3 nucleotides: TGTGCCATCAGGGGGACAGTTAATGAAAAACTGTTTTTT. Its translation: CAIRGTVNEKLFF.

This clone was recorded only once. V is TRBV6-1 and J is TRBJ1-2; D is perhaps TRBD1 (5 bases). Germline-derived CDR1 and CDR2 are MNHNS and SASEGT. V lost 2 bases and J lost 4, with 11 bases in between. The CDR3 covers 14 residues. The CDR3 bases are TGTGCCAGCAGTGAAACGGGGGGTGGCTATGGCTACACCTTC. It encodes CASSETGGGYGYTF.

The chain joins TRBV5-6 to TRBJ2-7; 8 bases agree with TRBD2. CDR1 is SGHDT, CDR2 YYEEEE, per germline. The length of the CDR3 is 12 residues. With V trimmed by 7 bases and J by 9 bases, 9 bases remained unmatched. CDR3 coding DNA: TGTGCCAGCTCGAAGGCGGGGGGAGGGCAGTACGTC. It specifies CASSKAGGGQYV.

The chain combines TRBV19 with TRBJ1-1; D gene ambiguous. The CDR3 is 12 amino acids. Germline CDR1 is LNHDA and CDR2 is SQIVND (reference sequence). V was cut by 2 bases and J by 5 bases, with 6 bases left in between. In DNA form, the CDR3 reads TGTGCCAGTAGTATACGGGGAACTGAAGCTTTCTTT. This sequence encodes CASSIRGTEAFF.

V gene TRBV18 combines with J gene TRBJ1-3; D may be TRBD1 (5 bases). The CDR3 runs 17 residues. Trimming pared 3 bases from V and 0 bases from J, leaving 15 bases between. Germline CDR1 is KGHSH and CDR2 is LQKENI. CDR3 residues: CASSPTRVSSSGNTIYF. The DNA for the CDR3 is TGTGCCAGCTCACCTACCAGGGTCTCAAGCTCTGGAAACACCATATATTTT.

The chain recombines TRBV6-5 with TRBJ2-1, with 7 bases that match TRBD2. Looked up from germline, CDR1 is MNHEY and CDR2 is SVGAGI. The junction had 7 bases not matched to a gene; V was cut back by 5 bases and J by 3 bases. This CDR3 has 15 residues. CDR3 residues: CASSRAAGDYNEQFF. For the CDR3, the DNA is TGTGCCAGCAGTCGAGCGGCGGGGGACTACAATGAGCAGTTCTTC.

The rearrangement uses TRBV7-8 and TRBJ1-2, with 7 bases fitting TRBD1. V was clipped by 1 base and J by 3 bases; unmatched bases: 8. There are 16 residues in the CDR3. Germline V gives CDR1 SGHVS, CDR2 FQNEAQ. DNA of the CDR3: TGTGCCAGCAGCTTAGACAGGGGTCGGGCAGACTATGGCTACACCTTC. Residues: CASSLDRGRADYGYTF.

The V and J genes are TRBV7-9 and TRBJ1-2; D is uncertain. Germline V gene data show CDR1 as SEHNR and CDR2 as FQNEAQ (reference sequence). The CDR3 contains 12 residues. The V end was cut by 5 bases, the J end by 6 bases, with 10 bases between. CDR3 DNA sequence: TGTGCCAGCAGCCCCCCGACAAATGGCTACACCTTC. Its protein is CASSPPTNGYTF.

This clone was detected once. V usage is TRBV5-6 and J usage is TRBJ2-7; D is unresolved. Germline values: CDR1 SGHDT, CDR2 YYEEEE. V dropped 1 base and J dropped 7 bases, with 6 bases sitting between them. The CDR3 has 11 residues. Here the CDR3 DNA reads TGTGCCAGCAGCTTGTCTCGGGAGCAGTACGTC. It encodes CASSLSREQYV.

V usage is TRBV10-1 and J usage is TRBJ1-4; D not resolved. The V gene's germline CDR1 is WNHNN and CDR2 SYGVQD (reference sequence). V dropped 6 bases and J dropped 5 bases, with 16 bases sitting between them. This CDR3 has 15 amino acids. CDR3 protein: CASSFGLRGNEKLFF. In DNA form, the CDR3 reads TGCGCCAGCAGCTTTGGACTTCGAGGGAATGAAAAACTGTTTTTT.

The genes are TRBV19 and TRBJ1-1, with 9 positions matching TRBD1. V shed 3 bases, J shed 1 base, and the junction held 3 bases outside the gene matches. The CDR3 runs 15 residues. From germline, CDR1 is LNHDA and CDR2 SQIVND (reference sequence). CDR3 protein: CASSILGQGNTEAFF. In DNA form, the CDR3 reads TGTGCCAGTAGTATTTTGGGACAGGGGAACACTGAAGCTTTCTTT.